This T cell receptor beta chain was observed in a study of CD8+ T cells in alopecia areata. Findings and limits, study-wide: Researchers reported that TCR sharing among patients proved less clear than in mice, possibly HLA-linked. Higher clonality was seen in lesional scalp than in normal scalp, especially in alopecia totalis/universalis.

In each case, RNA was isolated and then reverse transcribed into cDNA as the sequencing template. This table comes from immunoSEQ multiplex PCR, and its TCRdb copy is limited to in-frame clones, with some not included. The sample holds more than 95,000 clones; 47% are singletons and the top ten take 8% to 11%. The sorting of PBMCs gave CD4+ and CD8+ T cells. On this clone itself: What it binds is not known.

Germline V gene data show CDR1 as PRHDT and CDR2 as FYEKMQ (reference sequence). V was pared by 5 bases and J by 6 bases, with 8 bases between. The CDR3 runs 12 residues. The material sequenced was NKG2D-low CD8+ T cells sorted from blood. This sequence was found in a human donor with alopecia areata. The rearrangement joins TRBV13 to TRBJ2-1; D remains unclear. The DNA of the CDR3 is TGTGCCAGCAGCCCAGGTAGCAATGAGCAGTTCTTC. Translating gives CASSPGSNEQFF.